A selection of T cell receptor beta chains follows, all from one sample in a study of blood T cell repertoires in COVID-19. Profiling relied on immunoSEQ multiplex PCR, and the TCRdb table lists in-frame clones only, not all of them. The table lists fewer than 300,000 clones, approximately 88% of them singletons. Sequenced material: PBMCs or T cells enriched from blood (not recorded which). Receptors originate from a woman in her forties with acute COVID-19. Both conserved end residues are part of each CDR3. A D gene is named only where the DNA matches it firmly. Size is stated for part of the rows, as once, few or many counts, or as a class when the clone is expanded.

D	V	size	J	DNA	CDR3
NA	TRBV28	NA	TRBJ1-3	TGTGCCAGCAGCCAGGGGATTGGAAACACCATATATTTT	CASSQGIGNTIYF
TRBD2	TRBV24-1	NA	TRBJ2-1	TGTGCCACCAAAGAGCGGGATAACGACAATGAGCAGTTCTTC	CATKERDNDNEQFF
NA	TRBV9	NA	TRBJ2-2	TGTGCCAGCAGCTTTACCGACAGGAGTCACCGGGAGCTGTTTTTT	CASSFTDRSHRELFF
NA	TRBV6-5	NA	TRBJ2-3	TGTGCCAGCAGTTTAGGGGGAGTGGAAACAGATACGCAGTATTTT	CASSLGGVETDTQYF
TRBD2	TRBV27	NA	TRBJ2-1	TGTGCCAGCAGTCAATCTCTCGGACGTCTAGCGGGAGACTACAATGAGCAGTTCTTC	CASSQSLGRLAGDYNEQFF
TRBD1	TRBV9	NA	TRBJ2-1	TGTGCCAGCAGCGTAGAGGGACAGGGGTTCGATGAGCAGTTCTTC	CASSVEGQGFDEQFF
TRBD2	TRBV3-1/TRBV3-2	NA	TRBJ2-3	TGTGCCAGCAGCTTCCCGGGACTAGCGGCGACAGATACGCAGTATTTT	CASSFPGLAATDTQYF
NA	TRBV30	NA	TRBJ2-1	TGTGCCTGGAGTGTCAGTACCTTGGATGAGCAGTTCTTC	CAWSVSTLDEQFF
NA	TRBV7-9	NA	TRBJ1-2	TGTGCCAGCAGCTTAGGTAGCGGATCGATGAGGGTGGTGGATGGCTACACCTTC	CASSLGSGSMRVVDGYTF
NA	TRBV12-3/TRBV12-4	once	TRBJ2-1	TGTGCCATCTTCCGGGACTCCAATGAGCAGTTCTTC	CAIFRDSNEQFF
NA	TRBV7-6	NA	TRBJ1-2	TGTGCCAGCAGCTCCCCTTACGGTGCGGGGAACTATGGCTACACCTTC	CASSSPYGAGNYGYTF
TRBD2	TRBV11-2	few	TRBJ2-3	TGTGCCAGCAGCCGGACTAGCGGCTTGGGGGCAGATACGCAGTATTTT	CASSRTSGLGADTQYF
NA	TRBV7-9	NA	TRBJ1-1	TGTGCCAGCGGACGAGGGGGGAACACTGAAGCTTTCTTT	CASGRGGNTEAFF
NA	TRBV11-1	NA	TRBJ1-1	TGTGCCAGCAGCTTATTGGAGGGAATGAACACTGAAGCTTTCTTT	CASSLLEGMNTEAFF
TRBD1	TRBV24-1	NA	TRBJ1-2	TGTGCCACCAGTCGACAGGGGAACTATGGCTACACCTTC	CATSRQGNYGYTF